The 7 T cell receptor beta chains presented below share a single source sample, sequenced in a study of vaccination and CD4 T cells after COVID-19. As to treatment: roughly ten-day PBMC culture with coronavirus spike peptide pools or control peptides (ViraFEST assay). Cultured CD4+ T-cell DNA underwent Oncomine TCR Beta short-read sequencing. In TCRdb, the PCR reads were re-called with MiXCR into one record per CDR3 protein. The table includes approximately 12,000 distinct CDR3 sequences, around 50% detected once. Antigens of these TCRs are unknown. Sequencing was carried out using CD4+ T cells from blood, cultured in vitro. The origin of the receptors is a human donor who had recovered from COVID-19.

The count of this clonotype is one. The rearrangement links TRBV28 to TRBJ1-1; D is possibly TRBD1 (5 bases). The germline gives CDR1 MDHEN, CDR2 SYDVKM. The CDR3 is made up of 15 amino acids. V was clipped by 3 bases and J by 4 bases, with 15 bases between them. CDR3 sequence: CASSFMGRESTEAFF. CDR3 nucleotides: TGTGCCAGCAGTTTTATGGGCAGGGAAAGCACTGAAGCTTTCTTT. Looking up the rest from reference TRBV28 and TRBJ1-1 gives the full variable domain: DVKVTQSSRYLVKRTGEKVFLECVQDMDHENMFWYRQDPGLGLRLIYFSYDVKMKEKGDIPEGYSVSREKKERFSLILESASTNQTSMYLCASSFMGRESTEAFFGQGTRLTVV.

This chain connects TRBV11-2 to TRBJ2-1; D unresolved. Trimming took 4 bases from V and 5 from J, leaving 3 bases between them. CDR1 SGHAT and CDR2 FQNNGV come from the germline V gene. This CDR3 contains 11 residues. DNA for the CDR3: TGTGCCAGCAGCTCGCACAATGAGCAGTTCTTC. The encoded protein is CASSSHNEQFF.

This chain uses TRBV6-1 with TRBJ2-1; 10 nucleotides match TRBD2. Germline V gene lookup returns CDR1 MNHNS and CDR2 SASEGT. The CDR3 has 15 residues. V trimming: 6 bases; J trimming: 5 bases; junction bases outside the gene matches: 7. CDR3 bases: TGTGCCAGCAGACCATGGACTAGCGGTAACAATGAGCAGTTCTTC. Translating gives CASRPWTSGNNEQFF.

V is TRBV11-3 and J is TRBJ2-1, with D perhaps TRBD2 (6 bases). The CDR3 length is 16 residues. Germline assignment: CDR1 SGHNT and CDR2 YENEEA. V lost 0 bases, J lost 3 bases, and 12 bases lay in between. Here the CDR3 reads CASSLDGTRNYNEQFF. The CDR3 DNA sequence: TGTGCCAGCAGCTTAGACGGGACTCGGAACTACAATGAGCAGTTCTTC.

The chain recombines TRBV5-1 with TRBJ2-7; 7 nucleotides agree with TRBD1. CDR1 and CDR2 (germline): SGHRS, YFSETQ. V gave up 5 bases and J gave up 6 bases; unmatched junction bases: 8. This CDR3 contains 13 residues. The CDR3: CASRRGQASEQYF. CDR3 DNA: TGCGCCAGCAGGCGAGGACAGGCTTCCGAGCAGTACTTC.

The chain carries TRBV23-1 and TRBJ1-2, with no clear D. TRBV23-1 is an ORF, with its function uncertain. Trimming took 7 bases from V and 8 from J, leaving 11 bases between them. CDR3 length: 11 residues. The DNA for the CDR3 is TGCGCCAGCATCAGAGAAGGGGGCTACACCTTC. Protein: CASIREGGYTF.

The rearrangement uses TRBV2 and TRBJ1-5; 10 positions agree with TRBD1. This CDR3 comprises 13 residues. V gave up 6 bases and J gave up 6 bases; unmatched junction bases: 2. Germline loops: CDR1 SNHLY, CDR2 FYNNEI. For the CDR3, the DNA is TGTGCCAGCAGAGGACAGGGGGTTCAGCCCCAGCATTTT. This codes for CASRGQGVQPQHF.